A selection of T cell receptor beta chains follows, all from one sample in a study of shared clonotypes between healthy human individuals. The table came from immunoSEQ multiplex PCR; TCRdb's copy has only in-frame clones and leaves some out. The sample includes some 2.4 million clones, roughly 93% seen only once; the top ten take 0.36%. The material sequenced was naive CD4+ T cells from PBMCs. These receptors were taken from a man in his late teens or twenties in good health. Some clones in this sample may be carry-over from other donors' samples. The conserved cysteine and the conserved F or W are not part of the CDR3 here. The listing skips clone size in some rows; elsewhere it reads once, few, many or a size class.

J: TRBJ1-1
size: .
V: TRBV28
CDR3: ASIPPGTGIVNTEAF

J: TRBJ2-7
size: .
V: TRBV7-8
CDR3: ASSPVGLADAYEQY

J: TRBJ2-6
size: .
V: TRBV5-6
CDR3: ASSGDSAFSGANVLT

J: TRBJ1-5
size: few
V: TRBV5-1
CDR3: ASSPGVNPNQPQH

J: TRBJ1-3
size: .
V: TRBV7-9
CDR3: ASSFSGPGSGNTIY

J: TRBJ2-7
size: .
V: TRBV6-5
CDR3: ASSYRDRAYEQY

J: TRBJ1-5
size: .
V: TRBV18
CDR3: ASSPSGANQPQH

J: TRBJ1-6
size: once
V: TRBV30
CDR3: AWGPGSNSPLH

J: TRBJ2-7
size: .
V: TRBV28
CDR3: ASSPTGAEVSYEQY

J: TRBJ2-7
size: .
V: TRBV27
CDR3: ASSRGTGGGEQY

J: TRBJ2-3
size: .
V: TRBV29-1
CDR3: SVDLGLGRVGRDTQY

J: TRBJ2-1
size: .
V: TRBV19
CDR3: ASSTSASYNEQF

J: TRBJ2-7
size: .
V: TRBV6-1
CDR3: ASRAQTGTPNPES

J: TRBJ2-1
size: .
V: TRBV5-1
CDR3: ASSGGTDNEQF

J: TRBJ2-5
size: .
V: TRBV7-9
CDR3: ASRTGQGGKWQETQY

J: TRBJ2-7
size: .
V: TRBV14
CDR3: ASSQDYGQDYEQY

J: TRBJ2-1
size: .
V: TRBV28
CDR3: ASSLWYRTSNEQF